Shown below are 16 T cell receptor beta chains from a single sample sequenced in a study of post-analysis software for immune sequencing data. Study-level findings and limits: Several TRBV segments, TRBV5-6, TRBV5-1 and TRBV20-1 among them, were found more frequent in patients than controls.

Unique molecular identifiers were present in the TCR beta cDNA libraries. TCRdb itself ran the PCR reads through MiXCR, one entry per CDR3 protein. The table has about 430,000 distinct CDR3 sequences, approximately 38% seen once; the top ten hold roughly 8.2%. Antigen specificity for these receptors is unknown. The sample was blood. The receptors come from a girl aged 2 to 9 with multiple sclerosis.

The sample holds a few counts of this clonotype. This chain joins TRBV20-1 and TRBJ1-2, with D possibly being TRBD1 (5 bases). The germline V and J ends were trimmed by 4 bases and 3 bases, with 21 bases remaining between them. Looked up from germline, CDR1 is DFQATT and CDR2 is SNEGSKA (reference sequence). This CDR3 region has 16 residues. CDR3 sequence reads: CSATHARGGRDYGYTF. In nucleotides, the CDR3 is TGCAGTGCTACTCATGCTAGAGGAGGCAGGGACTATGGCTACACCTTC.

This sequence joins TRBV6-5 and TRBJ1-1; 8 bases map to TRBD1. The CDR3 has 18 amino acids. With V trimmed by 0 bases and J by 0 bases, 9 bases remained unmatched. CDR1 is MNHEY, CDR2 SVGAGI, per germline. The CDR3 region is CASSYSRDRLTMNTEAFF. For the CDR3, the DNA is TGTGCCAGCAGTTACTCGAGGGACAGGCTAACCATGAACACTGAAGCTTTCTTT.

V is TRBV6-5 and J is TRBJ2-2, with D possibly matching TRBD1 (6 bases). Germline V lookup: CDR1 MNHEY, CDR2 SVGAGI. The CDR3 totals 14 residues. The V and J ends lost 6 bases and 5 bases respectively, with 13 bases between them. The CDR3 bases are TGTGCCAGCAGAACAGGGTTCCGGACCGGGGAGCTGTTTTTT. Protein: CASRTGFRTGELFF.

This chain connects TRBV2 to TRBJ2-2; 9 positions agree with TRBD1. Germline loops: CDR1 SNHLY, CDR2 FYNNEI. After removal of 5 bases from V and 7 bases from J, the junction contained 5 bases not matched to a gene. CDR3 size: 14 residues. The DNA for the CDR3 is TGTGCCAGCAGTTCTGGACAGGGGTACGGGGAGCTGTTTTTT. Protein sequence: CASSSGQGYGELFF.

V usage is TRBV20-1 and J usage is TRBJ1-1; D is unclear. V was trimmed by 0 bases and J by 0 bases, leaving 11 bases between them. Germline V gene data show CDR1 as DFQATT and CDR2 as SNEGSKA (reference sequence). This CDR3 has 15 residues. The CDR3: CSARDASRMNTEAFF. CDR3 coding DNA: TGCAGTGCTAGAGATGCGAGTCGCATGAACACTGAAGCTTTCTTT.

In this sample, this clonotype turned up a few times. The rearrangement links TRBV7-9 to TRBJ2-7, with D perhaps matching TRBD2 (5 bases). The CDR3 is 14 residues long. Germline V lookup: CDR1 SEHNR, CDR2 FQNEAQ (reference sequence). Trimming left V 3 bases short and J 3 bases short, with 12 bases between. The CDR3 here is CASSFGLSDYEQYF. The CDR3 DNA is TGTGCCAGCAGCTTCGGACTTTCGGACTACGAGCAGTACTTC.

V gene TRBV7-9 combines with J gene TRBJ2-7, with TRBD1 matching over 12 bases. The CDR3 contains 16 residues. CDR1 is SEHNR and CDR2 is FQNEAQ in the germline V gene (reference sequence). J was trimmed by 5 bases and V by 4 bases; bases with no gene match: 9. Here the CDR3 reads CASSSHRDRGLHEQYF. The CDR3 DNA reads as TGTGCCAGCAGCTCCCACCGGGACAGGGGGCTTCACGAGCAGTACTTC. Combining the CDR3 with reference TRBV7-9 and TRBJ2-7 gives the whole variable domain DTGVSQNPRHKITKRGQNVTFRCDPISEHNRLYWYRQTLGQGPEFLTYFQNEAQLEKSRLLSDRFSAERPKGSFSTLEIQRTEQGDSAMYLCASSSHRDRGLHEQYFGPGTRLTVT.

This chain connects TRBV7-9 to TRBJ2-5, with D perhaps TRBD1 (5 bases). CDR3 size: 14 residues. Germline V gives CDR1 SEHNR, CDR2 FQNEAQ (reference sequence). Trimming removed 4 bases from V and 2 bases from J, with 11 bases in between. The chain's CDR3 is CASSSAGLQETQYF. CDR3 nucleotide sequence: TGTGCCAGCAGCTCCGCAGGGTTACAAGAGACCCAGTACTTC.

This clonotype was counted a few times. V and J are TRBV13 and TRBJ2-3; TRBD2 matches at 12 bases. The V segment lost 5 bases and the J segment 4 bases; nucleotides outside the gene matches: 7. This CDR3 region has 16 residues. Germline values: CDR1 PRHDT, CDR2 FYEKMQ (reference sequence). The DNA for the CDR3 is TGTGCCAGCAGCCATTTGACTAGCGGGAGACCAGATACGCAGTATTTT. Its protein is CASSHLTSGRPDTQYF.

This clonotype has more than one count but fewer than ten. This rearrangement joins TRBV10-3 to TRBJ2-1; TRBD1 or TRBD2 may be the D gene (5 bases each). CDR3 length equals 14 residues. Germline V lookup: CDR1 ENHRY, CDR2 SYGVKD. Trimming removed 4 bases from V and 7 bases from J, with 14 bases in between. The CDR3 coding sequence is TGTGCCATCAGTGTACCCGGGACCGGGAATGAGCAGTTCTTC. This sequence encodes CAISVPGTGNEQFF.

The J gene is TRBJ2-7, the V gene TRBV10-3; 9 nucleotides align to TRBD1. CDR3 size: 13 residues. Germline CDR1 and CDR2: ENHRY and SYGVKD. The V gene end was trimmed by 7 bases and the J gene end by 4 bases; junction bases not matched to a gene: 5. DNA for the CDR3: TGTGCCATCAAAGGGACAGGGCCGTACGAGCAGTACTTC. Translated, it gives CAIKGTGPYEQYF.

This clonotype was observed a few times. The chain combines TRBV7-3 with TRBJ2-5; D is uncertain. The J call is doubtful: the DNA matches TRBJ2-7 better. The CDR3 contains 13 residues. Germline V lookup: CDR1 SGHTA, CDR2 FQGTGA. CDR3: CASSALYGYEQYF. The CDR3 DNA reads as TGTGCCAGCAGCGCCTTGTACGGATACGAGCAGTACTTC.

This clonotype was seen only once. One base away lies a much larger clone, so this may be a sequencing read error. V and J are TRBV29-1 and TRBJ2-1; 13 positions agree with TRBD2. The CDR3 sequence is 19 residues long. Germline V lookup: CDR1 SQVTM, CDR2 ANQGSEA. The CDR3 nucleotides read TGCAGCGTTTACTCACCGGGACTAGCGGGAACCCGCTCCGACAATGAGCAGTTCTTC. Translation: CSVYSPGLAGTRSDNEQFF.

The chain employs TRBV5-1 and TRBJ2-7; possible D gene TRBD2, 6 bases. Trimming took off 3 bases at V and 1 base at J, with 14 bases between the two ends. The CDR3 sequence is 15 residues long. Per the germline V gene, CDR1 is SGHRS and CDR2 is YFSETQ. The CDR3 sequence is CASSSRGTGSYEQYF. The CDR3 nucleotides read TGCGCCAGCAGCTCCCGGGGGACTGGATCCTACGAGCAGTACTTC. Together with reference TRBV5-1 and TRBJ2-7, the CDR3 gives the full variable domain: KAGVTQTPRYLIKTRGQQVTLSCSPISGHRSVSWYQQTPGQGLQFLFEYFSETQRNKGNFPGRFSGRQFSNSRSEMNVSTLELGDSALYLCASSSRGTGSYEQYFGPGTRLTVT.

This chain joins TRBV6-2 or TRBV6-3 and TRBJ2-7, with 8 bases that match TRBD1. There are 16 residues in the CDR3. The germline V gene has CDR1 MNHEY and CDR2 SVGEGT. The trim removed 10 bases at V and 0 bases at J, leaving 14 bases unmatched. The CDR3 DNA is TGTGCCAACAGCTCCTCCGGGACAGGAAACTCCTACGAGCAGTACTTC. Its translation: CANSSSGTGNSYEQYF.

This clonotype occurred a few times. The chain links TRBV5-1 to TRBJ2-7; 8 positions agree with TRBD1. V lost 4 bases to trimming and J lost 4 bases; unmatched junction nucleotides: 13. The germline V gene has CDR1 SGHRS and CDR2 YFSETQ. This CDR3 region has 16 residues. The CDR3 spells CASSPTTTGDAYEQYF. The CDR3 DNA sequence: TGCGCCAGCAGCCCGACGACGACAGGGGACGCGTACGAGCAGTACTTC.